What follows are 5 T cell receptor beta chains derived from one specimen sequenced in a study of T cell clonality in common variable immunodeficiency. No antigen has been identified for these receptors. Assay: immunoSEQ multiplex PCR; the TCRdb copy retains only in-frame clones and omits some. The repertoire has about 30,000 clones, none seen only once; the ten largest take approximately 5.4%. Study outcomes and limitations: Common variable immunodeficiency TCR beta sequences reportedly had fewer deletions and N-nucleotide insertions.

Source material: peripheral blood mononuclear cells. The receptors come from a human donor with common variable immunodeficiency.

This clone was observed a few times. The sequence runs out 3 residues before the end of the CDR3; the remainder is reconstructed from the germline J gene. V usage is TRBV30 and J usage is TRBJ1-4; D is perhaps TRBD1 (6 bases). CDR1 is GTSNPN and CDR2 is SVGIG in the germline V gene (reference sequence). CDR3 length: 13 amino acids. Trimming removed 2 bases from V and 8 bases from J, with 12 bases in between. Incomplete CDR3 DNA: TGTGCCTGGAGTCGGCAGGGGATGGAAAAA. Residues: CAWSRQGMEK. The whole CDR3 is CAWSRQGMEKLFF.

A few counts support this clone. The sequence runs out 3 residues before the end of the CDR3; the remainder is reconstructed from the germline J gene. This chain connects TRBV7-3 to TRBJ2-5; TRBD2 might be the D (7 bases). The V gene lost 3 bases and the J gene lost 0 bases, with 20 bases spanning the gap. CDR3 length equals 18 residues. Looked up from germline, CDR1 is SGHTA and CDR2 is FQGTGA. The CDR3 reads CASSFRSPAGANQETQYF. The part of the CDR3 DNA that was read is TGTGCCAGCAGCTTTAGGAGTCCGGCGGGGGCCAACCAAGAGACC.

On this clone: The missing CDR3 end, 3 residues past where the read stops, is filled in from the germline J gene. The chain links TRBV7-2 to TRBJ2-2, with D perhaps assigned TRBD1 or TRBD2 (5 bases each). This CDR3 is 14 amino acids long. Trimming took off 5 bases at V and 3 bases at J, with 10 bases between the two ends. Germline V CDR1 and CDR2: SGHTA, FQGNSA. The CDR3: CASSPRGDTGELFF. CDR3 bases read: TGTGCCAGCAGCCCCCGAGGGGACACCGGGGAG.

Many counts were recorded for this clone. The sequenced CDR3 bases are TGTGCCAGCAGCACAGGGACAGGGGTCGGGAATGAG. Residues: CASSTGTGVGNE. The whole CDR3 reads CASSTGTGVGNEQFF. The rearrangement joins TRBV7-9 to TRBJ2-1; 10 positions match TRBD1. The CDR3 end is not reached by the read, which stops 3 residues before it; the germline J gene fills it in. V was pared by 5 bases and J by 7 bases, with 8 bases of the junction left unmatched. The CDR3 runs 15 residues. In germline, CDR1 is SEHNR, CDR2 FQNEAQ (reference sequence).

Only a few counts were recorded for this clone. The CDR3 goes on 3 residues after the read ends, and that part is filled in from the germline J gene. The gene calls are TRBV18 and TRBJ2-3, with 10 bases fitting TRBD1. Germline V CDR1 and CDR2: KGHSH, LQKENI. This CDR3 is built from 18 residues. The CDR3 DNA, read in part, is TGTGCCAGCTCACCTCTATTGGACAGGGGGAATACTGTGGGGACG. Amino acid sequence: CASSPLLDRGNTVGT. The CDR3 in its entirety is CASSPLLDRGNTVGTQYF. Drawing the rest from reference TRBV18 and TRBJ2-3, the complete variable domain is NAGVMQNPRHLVRRRGQEARLRCSPMKGHSHVYWYRQLPEEGLKFMVYLQKENIIDESGMPKERFSAEFPKEGPSILRIQQVVRGDSAAYFCASSPLLDRGNTVGTQYFGPGTRLTVL.